This passage covers 14 T cell receptor beta chains from one sample sequenced in a study of CD8+ T cells in alopecia areata. RNA extraction and reverse transcription yielded cDNA as sequencing template. Here immunoSEQ multiplex PCR was the method, and the copy in TCRdb shows in-frame clones only, minus some. The sample contains fewer than 150,000 clones, about 61% of which appear only once. The sample consisted of CD4+ T cells sorted from blood. The receptors stem from a human donor in good health.

V and J are TRBV7-9 and TRBJ1-2; no firm D call. Per germline, CDR1 SEHNR and CDR2 FQNEAQ (reference sequence). The CDR3 totals 13 residues. The germline V and J ends were trimmed by 5 bases and 4 bases, with 11 bases remaining between them. For the CDR3, the DNA is TGTGCCAGCAGCCCGACGGTTCCCTATGGCTACACCTTC. The encoded protein is CASSPTVPYGYTF.

This clone turned up a few times. The chain recombines TRBV7-9 with TRBJ2-7, with D perhaps matching TRBD2 (6 bases). The CDR3 sequence is 13 residues long. V lost 5 bases to trimming and J lost 12 bases, with 20 bases between them. CDR1 and CDR2 (germline): SEHNR, FQNEAQ (reference sequence). CDR3 in DNA: TGTGCCAGCAGCCAACTCCCGGGAGCGTCGTGGTACTTC. Translating gives CASSQLPGASWYF.

The rearrangement links TRBV27 to TRBJ1-2; D remains unclear. This CDR3 has 11 amino acids. The germline V and J ends were trimmed by 6 bases and 6 bases, with 8 bases remaining between them. CDR1 and CDR2 from the germline V gene are MNHEY and SMNVEV (reference sequence). CDR3 in DNA: TGTGCCAGCAGCCGAGGGAATGGCTACACCTTC. Protein: CASSRGNGYTF.

V and J are TRBV5-1 and TRBJ1-1; a possible D gene is TRBD1 (5 bases). Germline loops: CDR1 SGHRS, CDR2 YFSETQ. V was clipped by 4 bases and J by 0 bases, with 13 bases between them. This CDR3 comprises 15 residues. The CDR3 DNA reads TGCGCCAGCAGCCGGGACCTACAGGTGAACACTGAAGCTTTCTTT. Encoded protein: CASSRDLQVNTEAFF. The full variable domain, with the rest looked up from reference TRBV5-1 and TRBJ1-1, is KAGVTQTPRYLIKTRGQQVTLSCSPISGHRSVSWYQQTPGQGLQFLFEYFSETQRNKGNFPGRFSGRQFSNSRSEMNVSTLELGDSALYLCASSRDLQVNTEAFFGQGTRLTVV.

The sample holds a few counts of this clone. The V and J genes are TRBV19 and TRBJ1-2; a weak D match, TRBD1 (5 bases). CDR1 is LNHDA, CDR2 SQIVND, per germline (reference sequence). The V end was cut by 2 bases, the J end by 2 bases, with 15 bases between. The CDR3 loop spans 16 amino acids. The CDR3 loop reads CASSISPQGLNYGYTF. The CDR3 DNA sequence: TGTGCCAGTAGTATATCTCCCCAGGGTTTGAACTATGGCTACACCTTC.

This clone was seen only a few times. The chain links TRBV29-1 to TRBJ1-1, with 8 nucleotides matching TRBD1. V lost 8 bases, J lost 0 bases, and 5 bases stayed unmatched. The CDR3 length is 13 residues. Germline lookup yields CDR1 SQVTM and CDR2 ANQGSEA. DNA for the CDR3: TGCAGCTCCTTGACAGGGGTGAACACTGAAGCTTTCTTT. It codes for CSSLTGVNTEAFF.

The chain recombines TRBV4-1 with TRBJ2-4; D is unclear. Per the germline V gene, CDR1 is MGHRA and CDR2 is YSYEKL. The CDR3 contains 13 residues. V was clipped by 1 base and J by 8 bases, with 9 bases between them. This chain's CDR3 is CASSQADQDIQYF. The CDR3 DNA reads TGCGCCAGCAGCCAAGCAGATCAGGACATTCAGTACTTC.

The V gene is TRBV2, the J gene TRBJ2-3; D gene uncertain. V was clipped by 4 bases and J by 2 bases, with 13 bases between them. The CDR3 is 15 residues long. Germline V gene data show CDR1 as SNHLY and CDR2 as FYNNEI. In nucleotides, the CDR3 is TGTGCCAGCAGTGTTGGCCAGGCTGCCACAGATACGCAGTATTTT. Translation gives CASSVGQAATDTQYF.

This CDR3 is CASSLGRDTQYF. The CDR3 nucleotides are TGTGCCAGCAGCTTAGGGAGGGATACGCAGTATTTT. The rearrangement links TRBV13 to TRBJ2-3; D is unresolved. This CDR3 contains 12 residues. V shed 0 bases and J shed 6 bases, with 4 bases lying between them. Germline values: CDR1 PRHDT, CDR2 FYEKMQ (reference sequence).

V usage is TRBV2 and J usage is TRBJ1-5, with 10 bases that match TRBD1. Germline-derived CDR1 and CDR2 are SNHLY and FYNNEI. The CDR3 is made up of 15 amino acids. The V and J ends lost 5 bases and 6 bases, in that order; junction bases with no gene match: 7. The CDR3 spells CASSRQGAVGQPQHF. In DNA, the CDR3 is TGTGCCAGCAGTAGACAGGGGGCCGTGGGTCAGCCCCAGCATTTT.

The chain uses TRBV19 and TRBJ1-5, with a weak D call TRBD1 (5 bases). With 4 bases removed from V and 5 bases from J, the gap between germline ends came to 18 bases. Germline V gene data show CDR1 as LNHDA and CDR2 as SQIVND (reference sequence). The CDR3 has 16 amino acids. CDR3 nucleotides: TGTGCCAGTAGTACACGATCAGGGTACGGCGATCAGCCCCAGCATTTT. Translated: CASSTRSGYGDQPQHF.

This clone was observed at least ten times. The chain joins TRBV11-2 to TRBJ1-4; no clear D gene. CDR1 SGHAT and CDR2 FQNNGV come from the germline V gene. This CDR3 spans 16 amino acids. V was trimmed by 6 bases and J by 1 base, leaving 15 bases between them. CDR3 sequence (DNA): TGTGCCAGCAGGCCCTCCAACGGGAGAACTAATGAAAAACTGTTTTTT. Its translation: CASRPSNGRTNEKLFF.

The chain couples TRBV30 to TRBJ2-7, with 7 bases lining up with TRBD1. The J segment lost 0 bases and the V segment lost 2 bases, leaving 7 bases of the junction unmatched. Germline CDR1 reads GTSNPN; CDR2 reads SVGIG (reference sequence). The CDR3 covers 15 residues. The CDR3 loop is CAWSIGQEPSYEQYF. CDR3 bases: TGTGCCTGGAGTATTGGACAGGAGCCCTCCTACGAGCAGTACTTC.

The chain joins TRBV11-2 to TRBJ1-1; D is ambiguous. The CDR3 consists of 11 residues. Looked up from germline, CDR1 is SGHAT and CDR2 is FQNNGV. The germline V and J ends were trimmed by 9 bases and 5 bases, with 10 bases remaining between them. CDR3 DNA: TGTGCCAGTGCTAAGGAAACTGAAGCTTTCTTT. Translating it yields CASAKETEAFF.